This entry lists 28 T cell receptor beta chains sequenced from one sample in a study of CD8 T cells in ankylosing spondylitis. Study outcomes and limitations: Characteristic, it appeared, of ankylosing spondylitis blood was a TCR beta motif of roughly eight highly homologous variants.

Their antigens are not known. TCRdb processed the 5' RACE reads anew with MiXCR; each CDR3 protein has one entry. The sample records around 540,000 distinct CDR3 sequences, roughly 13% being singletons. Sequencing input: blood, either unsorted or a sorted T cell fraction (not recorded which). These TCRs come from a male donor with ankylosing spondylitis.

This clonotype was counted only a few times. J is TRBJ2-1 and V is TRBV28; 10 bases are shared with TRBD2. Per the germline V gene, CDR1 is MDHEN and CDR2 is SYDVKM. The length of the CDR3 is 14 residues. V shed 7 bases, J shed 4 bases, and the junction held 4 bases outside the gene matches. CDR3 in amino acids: CASNTLAGYNEQFF. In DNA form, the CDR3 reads TGTGCCAGCAACACACTAGCGGGATACAATGAGCAGTTCTTC.

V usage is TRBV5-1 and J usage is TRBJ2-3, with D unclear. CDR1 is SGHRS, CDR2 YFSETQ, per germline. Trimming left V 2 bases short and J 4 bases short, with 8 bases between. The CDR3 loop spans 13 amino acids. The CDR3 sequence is CASSFKGADTQYF. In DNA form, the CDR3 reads TGCGCCAGCAGCTTTAAGGGTGCAGATACGCAGTATTTT.

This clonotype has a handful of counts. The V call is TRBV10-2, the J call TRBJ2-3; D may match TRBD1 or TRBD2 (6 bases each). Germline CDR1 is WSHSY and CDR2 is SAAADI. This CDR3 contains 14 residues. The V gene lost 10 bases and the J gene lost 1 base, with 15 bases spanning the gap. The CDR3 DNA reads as TGCGCCACGGGGGCGGCAGGAGGCACAGATACGCAGTATTTT. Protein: CATGAAGGTDTQYF.

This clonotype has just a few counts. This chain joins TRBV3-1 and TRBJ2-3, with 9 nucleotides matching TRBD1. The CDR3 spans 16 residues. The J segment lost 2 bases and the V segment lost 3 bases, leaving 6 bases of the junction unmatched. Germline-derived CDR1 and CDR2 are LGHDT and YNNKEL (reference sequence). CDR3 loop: CASSHSGQGFTDTQYF. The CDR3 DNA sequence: TGTGCCAGCAGCCACTCGGGACAGGGCTTCACAGATACGCAGTATTTT.

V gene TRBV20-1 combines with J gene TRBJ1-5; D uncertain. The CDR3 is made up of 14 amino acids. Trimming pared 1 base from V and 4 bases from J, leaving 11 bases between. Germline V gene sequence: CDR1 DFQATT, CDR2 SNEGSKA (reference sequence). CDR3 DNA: TGCAGTGCTAGAGCCTTGACGGATAATCAGCCCCAGCATTTT. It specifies CSARALTDNQPQHF.

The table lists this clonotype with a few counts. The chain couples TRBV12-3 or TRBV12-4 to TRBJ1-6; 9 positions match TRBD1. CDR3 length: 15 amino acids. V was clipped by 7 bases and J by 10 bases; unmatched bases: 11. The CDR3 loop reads CASTPSDRGASPLHF. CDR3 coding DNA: TGTGCCAGCACCCCTAGCGACAGGGGGGCGTCACCCCTCCACTTT.

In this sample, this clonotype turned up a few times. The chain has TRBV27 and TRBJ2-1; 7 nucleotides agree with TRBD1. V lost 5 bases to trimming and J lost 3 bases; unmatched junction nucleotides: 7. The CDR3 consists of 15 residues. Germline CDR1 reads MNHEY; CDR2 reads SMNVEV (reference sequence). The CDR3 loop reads CASSPRDSYYNEQFF. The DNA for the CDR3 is TGTGCCAGCAGTCCCCGGGACAGCTACTACAATGAGCAGTTCTTC.

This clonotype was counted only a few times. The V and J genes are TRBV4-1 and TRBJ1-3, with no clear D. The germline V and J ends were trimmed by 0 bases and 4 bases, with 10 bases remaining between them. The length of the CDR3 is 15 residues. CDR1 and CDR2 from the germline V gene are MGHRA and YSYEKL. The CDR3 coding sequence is TGCGCCAGCAGCCAAGATTTGGGAGCGGGAAACACCATATATTTT. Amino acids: CASSQDLGAGNTIYF.

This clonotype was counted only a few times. The CDR3 nucleotides are TGTGCCAGCAGCAAAAACCCGGACCAACCAGATACGCAGTATTTT. Its protein is CASSKNPDQPDTQYF. The chain employs TRBV21-1 and TRBJ2-3; the DNA was not used to check the table's D call, TRBD1. TRBV21-1 constitutes a pseudogene. CDR3 length: 15 residues.

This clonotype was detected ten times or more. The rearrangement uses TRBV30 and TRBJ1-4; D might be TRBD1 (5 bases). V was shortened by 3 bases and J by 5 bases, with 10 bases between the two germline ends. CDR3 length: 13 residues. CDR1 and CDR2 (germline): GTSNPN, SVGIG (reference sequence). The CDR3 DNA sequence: TGTGCCTGGAGACAGGACGCAAATGAAAAACTGTTTTTT. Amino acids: CAWRQDANEKLFF. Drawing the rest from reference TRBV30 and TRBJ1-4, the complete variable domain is SQTIHQWPATLVQPVGSPLSLECTVEGTSNPNLYWYRQAAGRGLQLLFYSVGIGQISSEVPQNLSASRPQDRQFILSSKKLLLSDSGFYLCAWRQDANEKLFFGSGTQLSVL.

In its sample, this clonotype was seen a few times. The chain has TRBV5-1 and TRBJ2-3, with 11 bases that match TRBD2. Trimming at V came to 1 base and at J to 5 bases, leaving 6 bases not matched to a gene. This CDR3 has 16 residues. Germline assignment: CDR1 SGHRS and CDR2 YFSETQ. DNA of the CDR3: TGCGCCAGCAGCTTGAAAACTAGCGGGAGATTAGATACGCAGTATTTT. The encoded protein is CASSLKTSGRLDTQYF. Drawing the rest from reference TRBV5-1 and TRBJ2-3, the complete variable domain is KAGVTQTPRYLIKTRGQQVTLSCSPISGHRSVSWYQQTPGQGLQFLFEYFSETQRNKGNFPGRFSGRQFSNSRSEMNVSTLELGDSALYLCASSLKTSGRLDTQYFGPGTRLTVL.

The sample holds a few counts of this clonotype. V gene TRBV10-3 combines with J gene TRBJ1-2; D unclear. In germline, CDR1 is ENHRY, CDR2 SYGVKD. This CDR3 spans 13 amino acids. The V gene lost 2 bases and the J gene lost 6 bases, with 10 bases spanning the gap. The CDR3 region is CAISEAGSDGYTF. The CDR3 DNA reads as TGTGCCATCAGTGAGGCGGGTTCGGATGGCTACACCTTC.

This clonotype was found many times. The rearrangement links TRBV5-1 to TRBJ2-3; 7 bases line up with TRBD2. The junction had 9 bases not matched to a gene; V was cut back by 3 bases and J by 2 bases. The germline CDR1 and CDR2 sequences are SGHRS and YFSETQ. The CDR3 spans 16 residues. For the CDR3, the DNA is TGCGCCAGCAGCTCGCCCGGCGGGAGAGCCACAGATACGCAGTATTTT. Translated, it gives CASSSPGGRATDTQYF.

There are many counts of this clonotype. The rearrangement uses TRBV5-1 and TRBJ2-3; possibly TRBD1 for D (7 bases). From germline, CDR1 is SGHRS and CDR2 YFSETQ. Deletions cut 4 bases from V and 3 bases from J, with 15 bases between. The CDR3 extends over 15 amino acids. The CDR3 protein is CASSTTGRGTDTQYF. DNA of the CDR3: TGCGCCAGCAGCACGACAGGGCGGGGAACAGATACGCAGTATTTT.

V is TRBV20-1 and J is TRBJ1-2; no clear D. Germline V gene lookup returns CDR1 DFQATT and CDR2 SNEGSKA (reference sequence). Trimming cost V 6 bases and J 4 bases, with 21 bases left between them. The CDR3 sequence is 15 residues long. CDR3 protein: CSAPERFGQLYGYTF. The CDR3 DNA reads TGCAGTGCCCCCGAGAGGTTTGGGCAGCTCTATGGCTACACCTTC.

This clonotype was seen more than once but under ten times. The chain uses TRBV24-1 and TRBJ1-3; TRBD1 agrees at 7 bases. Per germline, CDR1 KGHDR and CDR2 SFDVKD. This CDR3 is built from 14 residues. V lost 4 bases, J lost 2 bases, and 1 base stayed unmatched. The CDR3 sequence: CATSETGAGNTIYF. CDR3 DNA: TGTGCCACCAGTGAAACAGGGGCTGGAAACACCATATATTTT.

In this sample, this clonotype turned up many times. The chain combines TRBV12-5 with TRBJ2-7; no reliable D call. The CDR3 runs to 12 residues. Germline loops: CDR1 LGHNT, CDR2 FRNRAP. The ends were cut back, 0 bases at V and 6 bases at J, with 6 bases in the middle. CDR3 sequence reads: CASGLVSLEQYV. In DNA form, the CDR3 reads TGTGCTAGTGGTTTGGTAAGTCTCGAGCAGTACGTC.

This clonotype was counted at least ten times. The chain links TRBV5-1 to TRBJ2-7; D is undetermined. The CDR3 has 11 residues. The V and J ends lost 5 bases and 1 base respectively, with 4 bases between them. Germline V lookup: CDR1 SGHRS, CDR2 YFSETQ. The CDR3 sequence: CASRMSYEQYF. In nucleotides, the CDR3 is TGCGCCAGCAGGATGTCCTACGAGCAGTACTTC.

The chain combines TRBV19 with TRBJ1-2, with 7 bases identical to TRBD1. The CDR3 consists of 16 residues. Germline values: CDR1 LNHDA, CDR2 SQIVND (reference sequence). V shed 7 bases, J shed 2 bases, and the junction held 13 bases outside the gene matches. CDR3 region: CASTLLGTVENYGYTF. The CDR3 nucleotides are TGTGCCAGTACCTTACTAGGGACAGTGGAGAACTATGGCTACACCTTC.

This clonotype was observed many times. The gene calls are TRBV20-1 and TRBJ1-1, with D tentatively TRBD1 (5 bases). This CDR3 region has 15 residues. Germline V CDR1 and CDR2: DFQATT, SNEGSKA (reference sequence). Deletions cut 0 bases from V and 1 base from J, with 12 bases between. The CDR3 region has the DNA TGCAGTGCTAGAGATTCGGCAGGGAAGAACACTGAAGCTTTCTTT. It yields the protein CSARDSAGKNTEAFF.

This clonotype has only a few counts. The CDR3 DNA reads as TGCGCCAGCAGCTCGGAAAAGTTGGGGTGGGGGGTACTTTCCTACAATGAGCAGTTCTTC. It translates to CASSSEKLGWGVLSYNEQFF. The gene calls are TRBV5-1 and TRBJ2-1; TRBD2 is a possible D gene (6 bases). V gave up 3 bases and J gave up 1 base, with 26 bases separating them. From germline, CDR1 is SGHRS and CDR2 YFSETQ. CDR3 size: 20 residues.

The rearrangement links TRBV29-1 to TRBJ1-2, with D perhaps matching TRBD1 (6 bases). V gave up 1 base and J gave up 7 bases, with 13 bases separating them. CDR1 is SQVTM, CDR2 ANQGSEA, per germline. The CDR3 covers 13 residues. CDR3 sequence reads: CSVEGQGKGGYTF. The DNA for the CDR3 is TGCAGCGTTGAAGGGCAGGGGAAAGGTGGCTACACCTTC.

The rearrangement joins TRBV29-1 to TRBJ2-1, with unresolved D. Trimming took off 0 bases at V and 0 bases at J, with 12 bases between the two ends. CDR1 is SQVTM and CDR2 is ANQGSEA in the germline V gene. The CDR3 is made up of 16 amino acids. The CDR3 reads CSVEDNRPSSYNEQFF. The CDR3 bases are TGCAGCGTTGAAGATAATAGGCCCAGCTCCTACAATGAGCAGTTCTTC.

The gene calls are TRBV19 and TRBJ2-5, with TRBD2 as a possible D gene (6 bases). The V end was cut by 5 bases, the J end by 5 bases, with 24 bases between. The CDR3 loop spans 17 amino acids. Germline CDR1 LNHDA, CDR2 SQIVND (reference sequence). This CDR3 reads CASSGGTGLHRGETQYF. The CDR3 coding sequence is TGTGCCAGTAGTGGGGGAACGGGACTGCACCGAGGGGAGACCCAGTACTTC.

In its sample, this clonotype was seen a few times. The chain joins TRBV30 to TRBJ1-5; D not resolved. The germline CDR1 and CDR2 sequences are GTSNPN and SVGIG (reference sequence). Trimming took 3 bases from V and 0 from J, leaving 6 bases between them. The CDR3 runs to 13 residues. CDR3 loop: CAWRKNSNQPQHF. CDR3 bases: TGTGCCTGGAGGAAAAATAGCAATCAGCCCCAGCATTTT.

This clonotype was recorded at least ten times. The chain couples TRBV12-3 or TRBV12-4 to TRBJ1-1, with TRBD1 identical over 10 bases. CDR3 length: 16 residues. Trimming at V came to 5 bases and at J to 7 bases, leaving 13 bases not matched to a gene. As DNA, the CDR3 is TGTGCCAGCAGTCTCCGGGACAGGGGCCTGTGGATTGAAGCTTTCTTT. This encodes CASSLRDRGLWIEAFF.

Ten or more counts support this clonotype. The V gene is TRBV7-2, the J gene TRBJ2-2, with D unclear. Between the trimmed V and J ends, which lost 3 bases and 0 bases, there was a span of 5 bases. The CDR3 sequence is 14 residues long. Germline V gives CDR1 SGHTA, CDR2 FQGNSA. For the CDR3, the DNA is TGTGCCAGCAGCTTCGTGTCGAACACCGGGGAGCTGTTTTTT. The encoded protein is CASSFVSNTGELFF.

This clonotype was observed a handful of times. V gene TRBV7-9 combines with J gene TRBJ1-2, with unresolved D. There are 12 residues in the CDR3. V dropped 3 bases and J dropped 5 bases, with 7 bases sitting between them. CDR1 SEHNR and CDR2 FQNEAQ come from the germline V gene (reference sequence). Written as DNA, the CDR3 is TGTGCCAGCAGCTTTGCAGAGTATGGCTACACCTTC. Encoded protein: CASSFAEYGYTF.